One sample yielded the 20 T cell receptor beta chains listed below, sequenced in a study of blood T cells in healthy people across ages. A sample-barcoded 5' primer and a J-beta primer mix were used in a second PCR of roughly 6 to 11 cycles. MiXCR, run by TCRdb on the 5' RACE reads, gives a single entry per CDR3 protein. The repertoire holds 600,000 to 650,000 distinct CDR3 sequences, under 70% seen once, with more than 35% in the top ten. What was sequenced was blood. All receptors come from a man in his 60s in good health.

The genes are TRBV2 and TRBJ1-2, with 7 bases matching TRBD1. V lost 7 bases to trimming and J lost 2 bases; unmatched junction nucleotides: 7. Per the germline V gene, CDR1 is SNHLY and CDR2 is FYNNEI. This CDR3 is built from 14 residues. The CDR3 reads CASKRGQSNYGYTF. The CDR3 DNA follows: TGTGCCAGCAAGAGGGGACAGTCGAACTATGGCTACACCTTC. Complete variable domain (other parts from reference TRBV2 and TRBJ1-2): EPEVTQTPSHQVTQMGQEVILRCVPISNHLYFYWYRQILGQKVEFLVSFYNNEISEKSEIFDDQFSVERPDGSNFTLKIRSTKLEDSAMYFCASKRGQSNYGYTFGSGTRLTVV.

This chain joins TRBV6-1 and TRBJ2-1, with TRBD2 matching over 12 bases. V lost 4 bases, J lost 10 bases, and 5 bases stayed unmatched. Germline V gives CDR1 MNHNS, CDR2 SASEGT. CDR3 length equals 14 residues. The CDR3 DNA follows: TGTGCCAGCAGTGCGACTAGCGGGGGCGGGGAGCAGTTCTTC. This encodes CASSATSGGGEQFF.

Regarding this clonotype: This may be a read error: a much more frequent sequence differs by one nucleotide. CDR3 residues: CASSLVWNEQFF. CDR3 sequence (DNA): TGTGCCAGCAGCTTAGTGTGGAATGAGCAGTTCTTC. This chain links TRBV7-9 with TRBJ2-1; D is undetermined. CDR1 SEHNR and CDR2 FQNEAQ come from the germline V gene (reference sequence). The CDR3 contains 12 residues. V lost 1 base and J 7 bases, leaving 5 bases between the germline ends.

A word on this clonotype: A read error is possible here, since a much larger clone lies one base away. The chain employs TRBV28 and TRBJ1-5, with D hard to call. Trimming took 3 bases from V and 2 from J, leaving 2 bases between them. The germline gives CDR1 MDHEN, CDR2 SYDVKM. There are 12 residues in the CDR3. The CDR3: CASSFGNQPQHF. CDR3 nucleotide sequence: TGTGCCAGCAGTTTCGGCAATCAGCCCCAGCATTTT.

The rearrangement joins TRBV9 to TRBJ2-1, with TRBD1 matching 9 bases. The germline gives CDR1 SGDLS, CDR2 YYNGEE. This CDR3 spans 15 amino acids. The V segment lost 5 bases and the J segment 8 bases; nucleotides outside the gene matches: 11. This CDR3 is CASSETGTGWDEQFF. For the CDR3, the DNA is TGTGCCAGCAGTGAGACCGGGACAGGGTGGGATGAGCAGTTCTTC.

The chain couples TRBV5-1 to TRBJ1-6; 10 bases are shared with TRBD1. Per the germline V gene, CDR1 is SGHRS and CDR2 is YFSETQ. The ends lost 4 bases at V and 10 bases at J; junction bases unmatched: 11. The CDR3 has 16 amino acids. Written as DNA, the CDR3 is TGCGCCAGCAGCCCTCAGACAGGGGGCGAGGGGTCACCCCTCCACTTT. Its translation is CASSPQTGGEGSPLHF.

This clonotype was seen only a few times. The gene calls are TRBV29-1 and TRBJ2-7; perhaps TRBD2 as D (6 bases). Germline CDR1 and CDR2: SQVTM and ANQGSEA. The CDR3 is 14 amino acids. V lost 7 bases and J 2 bases, leaving 18 bases between the germline ends. CDR3 DNA sequence: TGCAGCGCTTCCCGGGTCGGGGGTCCCTACGAGCAGTACTTC. It yields the protein CSASRVGGPYEQYF.

The CDR3 DNA sequence: TGTGCCAGCAGCGCGACAGGGGTCTCTGGGGCCAACGTCCTGACTTTC. This translates into CASSATGVSGANVLTF. This chain uses TRBV7-9 with TRBJ2-6; 8 positions agree with TRBD1. The V gene end was trimmed by 5 bases and the J gene end by 0 bases; junction bases not matched to a gene: 3. This CDR3 has 16 amino acids. Germline CDR1 and CDR2: SEHNR and FQNEAQ (reference sequence).

The sample holds one count of this clonotype. The V gene is TRBV10-3, the J gene TRBJ1-1; 10 bases fit TRBD1. The CDR3 runs 15 residues. Losses at the gene ends were 5 bases for V and 1 base for J; bases not matched to a gene: 4. Germline-derived CDR1 and CDR2 are ENHRY and SYGVKD. Here the CDR3 DNA reads TGTGCCATCAGTAATGGGACAGGGGCGAACACTGAAGCTTTCTTT. It yields the protein CAISNGTGANTEAFF.

This clonotype was seen only a few times. V is TRBV6-1 and J is TRBJ1-1; D uncertain. Germline CDR1 MNHNS, CDR2 SASEGT. The CDR3 covers 13 residues. V was pared by 4 bases and J by 4 bases, with 10 bases between. The CDR3 nucleotides are TGTGCCAGCAGTGTCGGGCTACCCACTGAAGCTTTCTTT. It translates to CASSVGLPTEAFF.

This clonotype was detected a few times. The rearrangement uses TRBV5-6 and TRBJ2-6, with 10 bases that match TRBD1. Germline loops: CDR1 SGHDT, CDR2 YYEEEE. V was clipped by 3 bases and J by 1 base; unmatched bases: 7. The CDR3 runs 18 residues. The CDR3 nucleotides read TGTGCCAGCAGCTATATTGGGACAGGGGTATCTGGGGCCAACGTCCTGACTTTC. It encodes CASSYIGTGVSGANVLTF.

There are a few counts of this clonotype. J is TRBJ2-5 and V is TRBV29-1; TRBD2 agrees at 8 bases. CDR3 length: 13 amino acids. Germline CDR1 SQVTM, CDR2 ANQGSEA. V dropped 6 bases and J dropped 1; count of bases not matched to a gene: 4. CDR3 loop: CSVAGGGQETQYF. The CDR3 DNA reads as TGCAGCGTCGCGGGGGGAGGCCAAGAGACCCAGTACTTC.

The chain uses TRBV20-1 and TRBJ2-7; D possibly corresponds to TRBD1 (6 bases). The germline gives CDR1 DFQATT, CDR2 SNEGSKA (reference sequence). V shed 4 bases and J shed 2 bases, with 12 bases lying between them. CDR3 length: 13 residues. The CDR3 region is CSAITGSTYEQYF. The CDR3 nucleotides are TGCAGTGCTATAACAGGGAGTACCTACGAGCAGTACTTC.

In this sample, this clonotype turned up a few times. The chain combines TRBV9 with TRBJ2-5; TRBD2 matches at 8 bases. This CDR3 comprises 13 residues. The V gene's germline CDR1 is SGDLS and CDR2 YYNGEE. With 4 bases clipped from V and 9 bases from J, the junction kept 8 bases outside the gene matches. The CDR3 region has the DNA TGTGCCAGCAGCTCCGGGCGGGGGGAAGCCCAGTACTTC. Its translation: CASSSGRGEAQYF.

V and J are TRBV6-1 and TRBJ2-7; D perhaps matches TRBD1 (6 bases). V lost 6 bases, J lost 3 bases, and 12 bases lay in between. The CDR3 extends over 13 amino acids. CDR1 is MNHNS and CDR2 is SASEGT in the germline V gene. The CDR3 reads CASRRDNGYEQYF. CDR3 coding DNA: TGTGCCAGCAGAAGGGACAACGGCTACGAGCAGTACTTC.

The chain links TRBV2 to TRBJ2-7, with 7 nucleotides matching TRBD1. V lost 7 bases and J lost 0; bases outside the gene matches: 6. Germline values: CDR1 SNHLY, CDR2 FYNNEI. The CDR3 contains 14 residues. The CDR3 region is CASTTGTVSYEQYF. In DNA form, the CDR3 reads TGTGCCAGCACTACCGGGACAGTCTCCTACGAGCAGTACTTC.

V gene TRBV10-2 combines with J gene TRBJ2-2; D may be TRBD1 or TRBD2 (6 bases each). CDR3 length: 12 amino acids. Trimming took 6 bases from V and 6 from J, leaving 8 bases between them. Per germline, CDR1 WSHSY and CDR2 SAAADI. Here the CDR3 reads CASRGGAGELFF. CDR3 DNA: TGCGCCAGCAGGGGGGGCGCCGGGGAGCTGTTTTTT.

The chain employs TRBV5-1 and TRBJ2-5, with D maybe TRBD1 (6 bases). V was clipped by 0 bases and J by 2 bases, with 11 bases between them. This CDR3 spans 15 amino acids. In germline, CDR1 is SGHRS, CDR2 YFSETQ. The CDR3 region has the DNA TGCGCCAGCAGCTTGGGCAGGGGAATGCAAGAGACCCAGTACTTC. Protein product: CASSLGRGMQETQYF.

This clonotype has just one count. The chain links TRBV3-1 to TRBJ1-1; D gene ambiguous. The V end lost 0 bases, the J end lost 5 bases, and 13 bases lay between the germline ends. Germline loops: CDR1 LGHDT, CDR2 YNNKEL (reference sequence). This CDR3 contains 15 residues. The DNA of the CDR3 is TGTGCCAGCAGCCAAGAAAGACCCGGAGGGACTGAAGCTTTCTTT. This translates into CASSQERPGGTEAFF.

The V and J genes are TRBV14 and TRBJ2-3, with 11 nucleotides matching TRBD2. Germline loops: CDR1 SGHDN, CDR2 FVKESK. CDR3 size: 17 residues. Trimming took 3 bases from V and 6 from J; bases not matched to a gene: 11. The CDR3 here is CASSQRGLAVEKDTQYF. CDR3 nucleotide sequence: TGTGCCAGCAGCCAGAGGGGACTAGCGGTGGAAAAGGATACGCAGTATTTT.